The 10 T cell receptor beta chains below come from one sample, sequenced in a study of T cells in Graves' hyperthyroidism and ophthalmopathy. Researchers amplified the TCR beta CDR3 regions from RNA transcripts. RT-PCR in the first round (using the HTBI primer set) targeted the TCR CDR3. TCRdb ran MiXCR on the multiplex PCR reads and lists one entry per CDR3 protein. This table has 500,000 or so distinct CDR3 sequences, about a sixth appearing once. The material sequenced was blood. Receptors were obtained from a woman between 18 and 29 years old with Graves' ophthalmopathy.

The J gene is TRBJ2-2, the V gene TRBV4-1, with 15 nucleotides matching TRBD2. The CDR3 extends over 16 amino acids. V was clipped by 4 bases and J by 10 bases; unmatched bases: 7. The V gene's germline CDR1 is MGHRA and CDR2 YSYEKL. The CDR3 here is CASSPGLAGGTTELFF. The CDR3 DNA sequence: TGCGCCAGCAGCCCCGGACTAGCGGGAGGGACGACGGAGCTGTTTTTT.

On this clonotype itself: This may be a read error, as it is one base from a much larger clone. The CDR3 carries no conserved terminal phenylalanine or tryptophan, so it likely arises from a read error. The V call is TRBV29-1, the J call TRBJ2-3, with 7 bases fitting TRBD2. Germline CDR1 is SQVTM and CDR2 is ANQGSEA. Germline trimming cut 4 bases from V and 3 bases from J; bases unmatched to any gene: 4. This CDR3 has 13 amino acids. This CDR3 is CSVGGRMTDTQYS. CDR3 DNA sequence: TGCAGCGTTGGCGGGAGAATGACAGATACGCAGTATTCT.

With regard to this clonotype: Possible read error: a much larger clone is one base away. CDR3 protein: CVTSRDRLQGTVDTQYF. The DNA for the CDR3 is TGTGTCACCAGCAGAGATCGGTTACAGGGGACAGTAGATACGCAGTATTTT. This sequence joins TRBV15 and TRBJ2-3, with 7 positions matching TRBD1. CDR3 size: 17 residues. Germline lookup yields CDR1 LNHNV and CDR2 YYDKDF (reference sequence).

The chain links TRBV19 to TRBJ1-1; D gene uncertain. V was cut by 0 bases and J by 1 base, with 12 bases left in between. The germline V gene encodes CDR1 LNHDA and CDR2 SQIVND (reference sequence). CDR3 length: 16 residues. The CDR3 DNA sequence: TGTGCCAGTAGTATAGAAAAGAGAACTTCGAACACTGAAGCTTTCTTT. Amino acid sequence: CASSIEKRTSNTEAFF. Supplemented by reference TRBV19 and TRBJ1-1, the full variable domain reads DGGITQSPKYLFRKEGQNVTLSCEQNLNHDAMYWYRQDPGQGLRLIYYSQIVNDFQKGDIAEGYSVSREKKESFPLTVTSAQKNPTAFYLCASSIEKRTSNTEAFFGQGTRLTVV.

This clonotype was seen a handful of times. In DNA form, the CDR3 reads TGTGCCAGCAGCCGCAGGGGCGCTGGGGCCAACGTCCTGACTTTC. Its translation is CASSRRGAGANVLTF. The J gene is TRBJ2-6, the V gene TRBV11-2; possibly TRBD1 for D (6 bases). The CDR3 consists of 15 residues. CDR1 SGHAT and CDR2 FQNNGV come from the germline V gene. V lost 5 bases and J 2 bases, leaving 10 bases between the germline ends.

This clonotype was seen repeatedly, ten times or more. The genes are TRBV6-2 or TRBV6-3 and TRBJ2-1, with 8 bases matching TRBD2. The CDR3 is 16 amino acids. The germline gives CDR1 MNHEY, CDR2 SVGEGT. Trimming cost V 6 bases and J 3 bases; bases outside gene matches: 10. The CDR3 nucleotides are TGTGCCAGCAGCCGAGGAGGTAGCGGGAACTACAATGAGCAGTTCTTC. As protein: CASSRGGSGNYNEQFF.

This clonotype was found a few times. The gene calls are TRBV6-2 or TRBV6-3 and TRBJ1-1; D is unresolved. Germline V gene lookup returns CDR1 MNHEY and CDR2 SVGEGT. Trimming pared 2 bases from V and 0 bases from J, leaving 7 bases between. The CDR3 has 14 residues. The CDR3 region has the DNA TGTGCCAGCAGTTACGAGGTTTTGAACACTGAAGCTTTCTTT. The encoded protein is CASSYEVLNTEAFF.

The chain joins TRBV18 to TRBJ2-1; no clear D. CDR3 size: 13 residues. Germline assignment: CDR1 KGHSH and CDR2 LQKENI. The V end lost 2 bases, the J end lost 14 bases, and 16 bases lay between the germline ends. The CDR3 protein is CASSPFEGSPKFF. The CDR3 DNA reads TGTGCCAGCTCACCATTTGAAGGCAGCCCGAAGTTCTTC.

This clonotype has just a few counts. CDR3 nucleotides: TGTGCCAGCAGCTTACCCCTTTTCCAGGGAAAGAACACCGGGGAGCTGTTTTTT. It yields the protein CASSLPLFQGKNTGELFF. The V gene is TRBV7-2, the J gene TRBJ2-2; D possibly corresponds to TRBD1 (5 bases). Deletions cut 2 bases from V and 1 base from J, with 17 bases between. This CDR3 has 18 residues. Germline-derived CDR1 and CDR2 are SGHTA and FQGNSA.

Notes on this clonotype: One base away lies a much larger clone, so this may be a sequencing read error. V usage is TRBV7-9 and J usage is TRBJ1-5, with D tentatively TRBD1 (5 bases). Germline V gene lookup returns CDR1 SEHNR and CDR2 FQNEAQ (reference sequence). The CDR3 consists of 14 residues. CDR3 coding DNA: TGTACCAGCAGTTTATCGGGACCACGTCAGCCCCAGCATTTT. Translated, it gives CTSSLSGPRQPQHF.